Given below is one T cell receptor beta chain in context. There is no known antigen for this receptor. No much larger clone is present one base from it, and per-base qualities are unavailable. The sample originates from a study of post-analysis software for immune sequencing data (dated by TCRdb to about 2015). With regard to the full study: The recorded disease courses included relapsing-remitting, secondary progressive and progressive-relapsing multiple sclerosis, and some patients had no subtype annotation. A subset of samples was prepared in parallel using single-end sample barcoding, then pooled and co-amplified after Illumina adapter ligation. Patient repertoires were compared against roughly 12 previously published healthy control repertoires from donors aged roughly 6 to 28 years. Broad study findings and their caveats: Direct clustering with F measure revealed strong co-clustering of samples prepared in the same batch, which led to a batch-effect correction. The multiple sclerosis patient group was slightly younger than the control group. Significantly lower normalized Chao1 diversity was found in multiple sclerosis patients than in controls, suggesting substantial peripheral T-cell clonal expansion. Significantly higher frequencies in patients than in controls were found for roughly 5 TRBV segments, including TRBV5-6, TRBV5-1 and TRBV20-1.

Compared with germline, V lacks 2 bases and J lacks 7 bases; bases without a gene match: 6. CDR1 SGHRS and CDR2 YFSETQ are derived from the germline V gene. Counted from cysteine to phenylalanine, this CDR3 has 14 amino acids. This entry keeps only the CDR3 DNA: 42 bases, framed from base 1. The library was produced with PCR. Data came from an Illumina HiSeq 2500. To reduce PCR and sequencing biases, unique molecular identifiers were built into the TCR beta cDNA libraries. Every 1 to 10 million input T cells yielded some 500,000 cDNA molecules, meaning each molecule approximated one T cell. The patient libraries were prepared and sequenced with the same protocol used for the earlier healthy control dataset. Samples belonging to the same batch were prepared together, multiplexed and sequenced on a shared HiSeq lane. Regarding the original processing steps: Raw barcoded reads were processed with MIGEC, discarding single-read molecular identifier groups before consensus assembly and CDR3 extraction. Clonotype tables were post-analysed with VDJtools, normalizing diversity by down-sampling all datasets to the smallest sample size. Repertoire overlap clustering matched CDR3 amino acid but not nucleotide sequences to correct batch-related cross-sample contamination. TCRdb ran its own pipeline on the public reads, namely fastp trimming at Q25 and MiXCR clone calling, and kept in-frame beta chains. All rows with the same CDR3 protein become a single entry with the most common DNA and genes. TCRdb, rather than the study authors, made the V and J calls. This sample holds more than 450,000 distinct CDR3 sequences; roughly two fifths were observed only once. The top ten clones comprise 1.5% to 2% of the sample.

To demonstrate the VDJtools post-analysis software, the study profiled TCR beta repertoires from the peripheral blood of about 13 young patients with multiple sclerosis. The patients with multiple sclerosis were children and adolescents between about 6 and 16 years of age. The chain uses TRBV5-1 and TRBJ1-1; 9 central nucleotides agree with TRBD1. This clonotype was sampled from a girl aged 10 to 17 with multiple sclerosis. Sequencing was performed on blood. The CDR3 reads as follows: CASSFGDRDLEAFF. The bases are TGCGCCAGCAGCTTCGGGGACAGGGACCTTGAAGCTTTCTTT.